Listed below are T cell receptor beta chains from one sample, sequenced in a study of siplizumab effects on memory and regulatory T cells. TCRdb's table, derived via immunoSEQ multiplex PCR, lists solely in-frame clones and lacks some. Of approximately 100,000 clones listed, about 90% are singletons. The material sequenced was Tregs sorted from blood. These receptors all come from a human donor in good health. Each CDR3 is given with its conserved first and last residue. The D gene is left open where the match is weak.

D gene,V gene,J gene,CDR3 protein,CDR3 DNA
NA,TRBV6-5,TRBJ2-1,CASGLRDSNEQFF,TGTGCCAGCGGACTCCGGGACTCCAATGAGCAGTTCTTC
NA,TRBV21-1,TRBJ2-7,CASSRAASNYEQYF,TGTGCCAGCAGCCGGGCAGCGAGCAACTACGAGCAGTACTTC
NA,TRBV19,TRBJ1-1,CASSIDQGGVNTEAFF,TGTGCCAGTAGTATAGATCAGGGAGGAGTGAACACTGAAGCTTTCTTT
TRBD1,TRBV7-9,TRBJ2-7,CASSSRQGFYEQYF,TGTGCCAGCAGCTCGAGACAGGGCTTCTACGAGCAGTACTTC
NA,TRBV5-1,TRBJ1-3,CASSLDYRNTIYF,TGCGCCAGCAGCTTGGACTACAGAAACACCATATATTTT
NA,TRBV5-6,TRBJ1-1,CASSSLGGHWSRGTEAFF,TGTGCCAGCAGCTCGTTAGGGGGGCATTGGAGCCGGGGCACTGAAGCTTTCTTT
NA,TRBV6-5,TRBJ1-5,CASSSAGNSNQPQHF,TGTGCCAGCAGTTCGGCCGGGAATAGCAATCAGCCCCAGCATTTT
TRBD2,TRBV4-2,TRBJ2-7,CASSQAGGAYEQYF,TGTGCCAGCAGCCAAGCGGGGGGTGCCTACGAGCAGTACTTC
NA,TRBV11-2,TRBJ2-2,CASNPGRVAWTGELFF,TGTGCCAGCAACCCCGGACGGGTTGCGTGGACCGGGGAGCTGTTTTTT
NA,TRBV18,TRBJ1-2,CASSPSMQGDGYTF,TGTGCCAGCTCACCGTCGATGCAGGGTGACGGCTACACCTTC
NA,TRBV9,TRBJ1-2,CASSGGVAPRGYGYTF,TGTGCCAGCAGCGGGGGGGTGGCACCACGCGGCTATGGCTACACCTTC
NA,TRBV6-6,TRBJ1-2,CASRPAGDYGYTF,TGTGCCAGCAGACCGGCCGGGGACTATGGCTACACCTTC
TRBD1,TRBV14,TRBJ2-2,CASSPRRGMNTGELFF,TGTGCCAGCAGCCCCCGCAGGGGGATGAACACCGGGGAGCTGTTTTTT
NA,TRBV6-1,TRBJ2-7,CASNPARNYEQYF,TGTGCCAGCAATCCAGCGAGGAACTACGAGCAGTACTTC
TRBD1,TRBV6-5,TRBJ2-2,CASRPTGLNTGELFF,TGTGCCAGCAGACCGACAGGGCTTAACACCGGGGAGCTGTTTTTT
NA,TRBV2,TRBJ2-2,CASSESGKAGELFF,TGTGCCAGCAGTGAATCAGGGAAGGCCGGGGAGCTGTTTTTT
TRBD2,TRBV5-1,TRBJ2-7,CASTGLAGGYEQYF,TGCGCCAGTACCGGACTAGCGGGAGGATACGAGCAGTACTTC
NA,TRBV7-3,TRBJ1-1,CASSLVQGNTEAFF,TGTGCCAGCAGCTTAGTGCAGGGGAACACTGAAGCTTTCTTT
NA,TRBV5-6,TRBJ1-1,CASSPGRAEAFF,TGTGCCAGCAGCCCTGGGAGGGCTGAAGCTTTCTTT
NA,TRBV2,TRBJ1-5,CASSIGPGSAQPQHF,TGTGCCAGCAGTATCGGACCAGGATCAGCTCAGCCCCAGCATTTT